The present T cell receptor beta chain was sequenced within a study of shared clonotypes between healthy human individuals. Study context: The cohort had two women and a few men, ages 18 to 49.

With V trimmed by 5 bases and J by 0 bases, 7 bases remained unmatched. In germline, CDR1 is MDHEN, CDR2 SYDVKM. The CDR3 runs to 16 residues. Authors' data handling: Because ImmunoSEQ provided only junction sequences with no quality scores, the filtering differed. TCRdb's copy holds only in-frame clones and misses some; the assay was immunoSEQ multiplex PCR. V and J calls and clone size are as listed in that table; D and trimming were resolved from the DNA. This table holds 950,000 to 1,200,000 clones, 77% found once. The TCR originated in a man younger than 35 in good health. Some clones in this sample may be carry-over from other donors' samples. The gene calls are TRBV28 and TRBJ2-1; TRBD2 matches 7 bases. Specimen: memory CD4+ T cells from PBMCs. As for subset: CD45RA-negative fraction. CDR3 nucleotide sequence: TGTGCCAGCAGTAATATAGCGGGTAGCTCCTACAATGAGCAGTTCTTC. Translation gives CASSNIAGSSYNEQFF. Full variable domain (missing parts from reference TRBV28 and TRBJ2-1): DVKVTQSSRYLVKRTGEKVFLECVQDMDHENMFWYRQDPGLGLRLIYFSYDVKMKEKGDIPEGYSVSREKKERFSLILESASTNQTSMYLCASSNIAGSSYNEQFFGPGTRLTVL.